This TCR beta chain was retrieved from a study of blood T cells in healthy people across ages. Trimming shortened V by 0 bases and J by 10 bases, and 13 bases separated the two germline ends. The CDR3 extends over 14 amino acids. From germline, CDR1 is MNHEY and CDR2 SMNVEV (reference sequence). At least ten counts were recorded for this clonotype. It was with a sample-barcoded 5' primer and a J-beta primer mix that a second PCR of roughly 6 to 12 cycles was run. Researchers report that a template-switch adaptor with 12 random nucleotides tagged each cDNA molecule. Via MiXCR, TCRdb re-called the 5' RACE reads, giving one row per CDR3 protein. The table includes approximately 810,000 distinct CDR3 sequences, about 37% detected once.

The chain recombines TRBV27 with TRBJ2-1; unclear D gene. This receptor was obtained from a man aged 18 to 30 in good health. Input material: blood. In DNA, the CDR3 is TGTGCCAGCAGTTTATCGATTATGCAATCGGAGCAGTTCTTC. Its protein is CASSLSIMQSEQFF.